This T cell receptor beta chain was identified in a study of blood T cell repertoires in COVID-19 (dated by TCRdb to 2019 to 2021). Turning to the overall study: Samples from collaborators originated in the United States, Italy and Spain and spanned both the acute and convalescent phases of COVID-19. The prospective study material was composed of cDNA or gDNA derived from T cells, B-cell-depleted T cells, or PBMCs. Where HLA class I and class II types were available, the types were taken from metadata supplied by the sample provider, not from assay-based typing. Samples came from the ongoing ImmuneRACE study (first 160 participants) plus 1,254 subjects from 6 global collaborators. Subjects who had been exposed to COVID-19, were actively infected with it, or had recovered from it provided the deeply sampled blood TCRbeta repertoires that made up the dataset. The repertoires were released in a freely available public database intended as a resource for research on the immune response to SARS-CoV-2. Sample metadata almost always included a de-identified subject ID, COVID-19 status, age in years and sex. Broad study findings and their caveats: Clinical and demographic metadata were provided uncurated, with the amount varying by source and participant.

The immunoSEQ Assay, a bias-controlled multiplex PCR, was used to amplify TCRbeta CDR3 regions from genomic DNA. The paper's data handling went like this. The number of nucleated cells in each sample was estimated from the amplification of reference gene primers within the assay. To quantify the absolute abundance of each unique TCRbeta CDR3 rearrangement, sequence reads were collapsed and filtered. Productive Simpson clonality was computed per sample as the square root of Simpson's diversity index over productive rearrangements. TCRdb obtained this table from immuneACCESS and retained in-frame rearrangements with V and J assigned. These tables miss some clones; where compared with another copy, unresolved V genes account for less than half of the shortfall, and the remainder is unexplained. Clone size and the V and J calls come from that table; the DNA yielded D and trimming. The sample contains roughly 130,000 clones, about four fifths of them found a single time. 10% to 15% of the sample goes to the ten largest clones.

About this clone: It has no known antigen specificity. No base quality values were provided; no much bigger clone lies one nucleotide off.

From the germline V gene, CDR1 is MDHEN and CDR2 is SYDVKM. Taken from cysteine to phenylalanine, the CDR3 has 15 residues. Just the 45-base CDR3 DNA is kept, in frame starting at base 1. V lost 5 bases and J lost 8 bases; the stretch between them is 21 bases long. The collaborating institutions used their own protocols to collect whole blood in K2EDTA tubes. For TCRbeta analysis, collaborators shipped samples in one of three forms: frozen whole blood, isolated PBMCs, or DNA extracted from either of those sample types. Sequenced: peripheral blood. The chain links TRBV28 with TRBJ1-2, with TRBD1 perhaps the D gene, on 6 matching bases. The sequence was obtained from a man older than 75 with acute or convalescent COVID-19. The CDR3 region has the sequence CASSPGGGGLRGYTF. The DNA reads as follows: TGTGCCAGCAGTCCAGGTGGCGGGGGGCTAAGAGGCTACACCTTC.